This TCR beta chain appears in the sequencing data of a study of blood T cell repertoires in COVID-19 (TCRdb year 2020). Notes on the research overall: The collaborator samples originated in the United States, Italy and Spain and spanned the acute and convalescent phases of COVID-19. Subjects who had been exposed to COVID-19, were actively infected with it, or had recovered from it provided the deeply sampled blood TCRbeta repertoires that made up the dataset. Sample metadata almost always included a de-identified subject ID, COVID-19 status, age in years and sex. The repertoires were made available in a free public database intended to serve as a resource for research on the immune response to SARS-CoV-2. The samples were drawn from the first 160 participants of the ongoing ImmuneRACE study and from 1,254 subjects provided by 6 global collaborators. Where HLA class I and class II types were available, the types were taken from metadata supplied by the sample provider, not from assay-based typing. The material from the prospective study consisted of cDNA or gDNA derived from T cells, B-cell-depleted T cells, or PBMCs. Findings and caveats that apply to the study as a whole: The quantity of clinical and demographic metadata differed by source and by participant and was supplied without curation.

The immunoSEQ Assay, a bias-controlled multiplex PCR, was used to amplify TCRbeta CDR3 regions from genomic DNA. In the original analysis: Nucleated cell counts per sample were estimated from amplification of reference gene primers within the assay. To quantify the absolute abundance of each unique TCRbeta CDR3 rearrangement, sequence reads were collapsed and filtered. For each sample, productive Simpson clonality was calculated as the square root of Simpson's diversity index across productive rearrangements. Here the immuneACCESS table is served through TCRdb, limited to in-frame sequences with V and J called. Missing clones are a known gap in these copies; in checked studies unresolved V genes cover under half, and the rest lacks a known reason. Clone size and V and J calls were adopted from that table, with D and trimming inferred from the DNA. This sample is represented by more than 95,000 clones; roughly 80% of them were singletons. Jointly, the top ten make up about 5% of the sample.

The collaborating institutions used their own protocols to collect whole blood in K2EDTA tubes. Collaborator samples were shipped for TCRbeta analysis as frozen whole blood, isolated PBMCs, or DNA extracted from either sample type. In the case of this clone: Its target antigen remains unknown. Base qualities are not at hand, and no much larger clone is one base apart.

The CDR3 goes from the cysteine to the phenylalanine over 14 residues. Kept here is only the CDR3 DNA, which spans 42 bases and is read in frame from base 1. V lost 5 bases and J lost 5 bases, and the count of bases not matched to a germline gene is 7. Reading the germline V gene (reference sequence) gives CDR1 SEHNR and CDR2 FQNEAQ. The source of this sequence is a man aged 55 to 70 with acute or convalescent COVID-19. Source material: peripheral blood. Recombination joined TRBV7-9 with TRBJ2-5, with 8 bases in between that match TRBD1. The CDR3 sequence is CASSRDRPTETQYF. DNA sequence: TGTGCCAGCAGCCGGGACAGGCCAACGGAGACCCAGTACTTC.